The 12 T cell receptor beta chains below come from one sample, sequenced in a study of cytomegalovirus exposure and HLA in healthy donors. The PCR employed 60 Vbeta primers together with 13 Jbeta primers. Sequencing used immunoSEQ multiplex PCR; TCRdb keeps in-frame clones, though not all of them. The sample includes around 120,000 clones, roughly 85% seen only once; the top ten take 1.2%. The sample was PBMCs. Receptors originate from a boy between 10 and 17 years old in good health and CMV-seronegative.

The chain links TRBV4-1 to TRBJ1-4, with 8 positions matching TRBD1. The CDR3 runs 12 residues. Unmatched junction bases numbered 1, after V lost 5 bases and J lost 8 bases. Germline V gene data show CDR1 as MGHRA and CDR2 as YSYEKL. In DNA, the CDR3 is TGCGCCAGCAGCGGGGACAGGGAAAAACTGTTTTTT. Protein product: CASSGDREKLFF.

The genes are TRBV10-3 and TRBJ2-3; D perhaps matches TRBD2 (6 bases). Trimming stripped 6 bases from V and 0 bases from J, with 16 bases between. This CDR3 contains 16 residues. Germline V gene sequence: CDR1 ENHRY, CDR2 SYGVKD. CDR3 in amino acids: CAIRGIAEESTDTQYF. The CDR3 bases are TGTGCCATCAGGGGCATAGCGGAGGAAAGCACAGATACGCAGTATTTT.

The chain has TRBV20-1 and TRBJ2-7; D not resolved. Germline assignment: CDR1 DFQATT and CDR2 SNEGSKA (reference sequence). This CDR3 region has 11 residues. Deletions cut 6 bases from V and 2 bases from J, with 8 bases between. Here the CDR3 DNA reads TGCAGTGCCCAGACTGCCTACGAGCAGTACTTC. Amino acid sequence: CSAQTAYEQYF.

The chain couples TRBV5-6 to TRBJ2-7, with D tentatively TRBD2 (6 bases). CDR1 and CDR2 (germline): SGHDT, YYEEEE. V lost 3 bases, J lost 0 bases, and 10 bases lay in between. The CDR3 has 14 residues. CDR3 bases: TGTGCCAGCAGCTGGGGAGGAGGCTCCTACGAGCAGTACTTC. It encodes CASSWGGGSYEQYF.

CDR3 loop: CASSIESRVQPQHF. Written as DNA, the CDR3 is TGTGCCAGTAGTATCGAAAGCAGGGTACAGCCCCAGCATTTT. The chain links TRBV19 to TRBJ1-5; possible D gene TRBD1, 5 bases. The CDR3 has 14 residues. The V gene's germline CDR1 is LNHDA and CDR2 SQIVND (reference sequence). V was pared by 3 bases and J by 7 bases, with 13 bases between.

This clone was picked up one time. This chain connects TRBV19 to TRBJ2-1; 10 positions match TRBD1. V lost 4 bases and J lost 6; bases outside the gene matches: 9. The CDR3 runs 16 residues. Per the germline V gene, CDR1 is LNHDA and CDR2 is SQIVND (reference sequence). CDR3 in amino acids: CASSTPQRTGGNEQFF. The CDR3 DNA reads TGTGCCAGTAGTACCCCCCAAAGGACAGGGGGCAATGAGCAGTTCTTC.

V usage is TRBV5-1 and J usage is TRBJ2-4, with unresolved D. The CDR3 spans 16 residues. Trimming pared 3 bases from V and 0 bases from J, leaving 13 bases between. The germline V gene encodes CDR1 SGHRS and CDR2 YFSETQ. This CDR3 is CASSSAPVEAKNIQYF. CDR3 DNA sequence: TGCGCCAGCAGCTCCGCCCCCGTAGAAGCCAAAAACATTCAGTACTTC.

The V gene is TRBV4-3, the J gene TRBJ1-1; TRBD1 matches at 9 bases. The J segment lost 5 bases and the V segment lost 4 bases, leaving 5 bases of the junction unmatched. Germline V gene lookup returns CDR1 LGHNA and CDR2 YSLEER. The CDR3 loop spans 14 amino acids. This chain's CDR3 is CASSRGTGRTEAFF. The CDR3 nucleotides are TGCGCCAGCAGCCGGGGGACAGGGAGAACTGAAGCTTTCTTT.

This chain links TRBV6-5 with TRBJ2-1; 11 nucleotides agree with TRBD2. The V segment lost 3 bases and the J segment 11 bases; nucleotides outside the gene matches: 12. Per germline, CDR1 MNHEY and CDR2 SVGAGI. The CDR3 has 16 residues. This CDR3 is CASSYLAGGPRWKQFF. CDR3 coding DNA: TGTGCCAGCAGTTATTTAGCGGGAGGGCCGAGGTGGAAGCAGTTCTTC.

This clone occurred once. This chain uses TRBV5-1 with TRBJ2-7, with 7 bases aligning to TRBD1. V shed 2 bases and J 9 bases; nucleotides not matched to a gene: 20. The CDR3 is 17 residues long. Germline assignment: CDR1 SGHRS and CDR2 YFSETQ. CDR3 sequence reads: CASSLPFIGTEDTRQYF. CDR3 DNA sequence: TGCGCCAGCAGCTTACCCTTTATCGGGACAGAAGACACTAGGCAGTACTTC.

The chain is built from TRBV30 and TRBJ1-2; D is ambiguous. The CDR3 has 12 amino acids. From germline, CDR1 is GTSNPN and CDR2 SVGIG (reference sequence). Trimming removed 3 bases at V and 8 bases at J, with 13 bases between. CDR3 amino acids: CAWRAPSTGYTF. The CDR3 DNA sequence: TGTGCCTGGAGGGCCCCAAGTACAGGCTACACCTTC.

The genes are TRBV11-2 and TRBJ2-7; the match to TRBD2 covers 10 bases. The CDR3 runs to 14 residues. Germline-derived CDR1 and CDR2 are SGHAT and FQNNGV. After removal of 3 bases from V and 3 bases from J, the junction contained 2 bases not matched to a gene. The DNA for the CDR3 is TGTGCCAGCAGCTTCGGGACTAGCGTCTACGAGCAGTACTTC. It encodes CASSFGTSVYEQYF.